The next 5 T cell receptor beta chains were all read from a single sample in a study of radiation and T cells in renal cell carcinoma. Sequencing was performed with immunoSEQ multiplex PCR; in TCRdb, only in-frame clones are kept and a portion is missing. The table lists 120,000 to 150,000 clones, 75% to 90% of them singletons. Stated time point: blood 4 weeks post-SBRT, at nephrectomy. Treatment in this sample: 15 Gy SBRT to primary tumor, nephrectomy 4 weeks later. The sequenced sample was blood, obtained from a patient whose treatment included radiotherapy and nephrectomy. These receptors were obtained from a woman aged 50 to 60 with renal cell carcinoma.

This clone was seen just once. V and J are TRBV7-2 and TRBJ1-6; the match to TRBD1 covers 7 bases. V lost 3 bases, J lost 6 bases, and 2 bases stayed unmatched. Looked up from germline, CDR1 is SGHTA and CDR2 is FQGNSA. The length of the CDR3 is 14 residues. The DNA for the CDR3 is TGTGCCAGCAGCTTGGGACAGAGTAATTCACCCCTCCACTTT. Translation gives CASSLGQSNSPLHF. Drawing the rest from reference TRBV7-2 and TRBJ1-6, the complete variable domain is GAGVSQSPSNKVTEKGKDVELRCDPISGHTALYWYRQSLGQGLEFLIYFQGNSAPDKSGLPSDRFSAERTGGSVSTLTIQRTQQEDSAVYLCASSLGQSNSPLHFGNGTRLTVT.

V gene TRBV27 combines with J gene TRBJ1-1, with 7 bases matching TRBD1. J was trimmed by 11 bases and V by 5 bases; bases with no gene match: 20. The CDR3 loop spans 16 amino acids. In germline, CDR1 is MNHEY, CDR2 SMNVEV (reference sequence). CDR3 bases: TGTGCCAGCAGTAAACTACAGGGGTGGGGGAATGAATGGGCTTTCTTT. It codes for CASSKLQGWGNEWAFF.

The gene calls are TRBV7-2 and TRBJ2-7, with D unresolved. Trimming took off 6 bases at V and 3 bases at J, with 6 bases between the two ends. This CDR3 is 11 amino acids long. The germline gives CDR1 SGHTA, CDR2 FQGNSA. Here the CDR3 reads CASRAYYEQYF. In DNA, the CDR3 is TGTGCCAGCAGAGCATACTACGAGCAGTACTTC.

V gene TRBV6-5 combines with J gene TRBJ2-5, with D possibly matching TRBD1 (6 bases). The CDR3 sequence is 13 residues long. V was clipped by 2 bases and J by 5 bases, with 9 bases between them. Germline V gene lookup returns CDR1 MNHEY and CDR2 SVGAGI. The CDR3 region is CASSYGQTETQYF. The CDR3 DNA is TGTGCCAGCAGTTACGGACAGACCGAGACCCAGTACTTC.

This chain links TRBV7-2 with TRBJ2-3, with D unresolved. CDR3 length equals 11 residues. The V gene's germline CDR1 is SGHTA and CDR2 FQGNSA. V was shortened by 6 bases and J by 2 bases, with 3 bases between the two germline ends. CDR3 region: CASRPTDTQYF. CDR3 sequence (DNA): TGTGCCAGCAGACCCACAGATACGCAGTATTTT.